What follows is one TCR beta chain and its context. This clonotype was found many times. Its antigen has not been determined. No qualities accompany the bases; no much larger clone lies one base away. This sample was taken from a study of early T cells in non-severe SARS-CoV-2 infection (dated by TCRdb to about 2021). With respect to the entire study: Bulk RNA from unsorted whole blood was used for TCR sequencing, so alpha and beta chains could not be paired. Findings and caveats that apply to the study as a whole: VDJdb matching was skewed toward anti-spike CD8 responses and likely underestimated virus-specific expansions by missing private and CD4 specificities.

Set within a cohort of healthcare workers in London, UK, this nested case-control study involved weekly PCR testing of nasopharyngeal swabs along with blood sampling. Healthcare workers were enrolled in the week of the UK lockdown, from 23 to 31 March 2020, and were followed every week for up to roughly 16 weeks. The receptor library was made with 5' RACE. Sequencer: NextSeq 500. To correct for sequencing error and PCR bias, the TCR library protocol tagged individual cDNA molecules with unique molecular identifiers. Sequencing covered both TCR alpha and beta chains, and within each sample the abundances of alpha and beta sequences were tightly co-correlated. The authors processed their data as follows. V gene, J gene and CDR3 annotation of TCR sequences was performed with Decombinator V4. Expanded TCRs were defined as changing significantly between any two time points under a Poisson model with p below 0.0001. TCR abundances were normalised to the total number of TCRs sequenced per sample and were expressed as counts per million. MAIT TCRs were defined by TRAV1-2 paired with TRAJ12, TRAJ20 or TRAJ33, and iNKT TCRs by TRAV10 paired with TRAJ18. VDJdb, accessed 1 November 2021, was searched for CMV, EBV and SARS-CoV-2 annotated TCRs, excluding TCRs annotated for multiple antigens. TCRdb's own reprocessing of the public reads used fastp at Q25 and MiXCR and kept productive beta chains. Merged by CDR3 protein, the rows form single entries marked with the most common genes and DNA. These V and J calls derive from TCRdb rather than the authors' analysis. The sample table records under 70,000 distinct CDR3 sequences; roughly 13% of these occur just once. The ten largest clones add up to roughly a tenth of the sample.

For CDR1 and CDR2, the germline V gene lists ENHRY and SYGVKD. Counted from cysteine to phenylalanine, this CDR3 has 14 amino acids. CDR3 DNA is the only sequence kept; it has 42 bases, read in frame from the first base. V loses 0 bases of germline sequence and J loses 8 bases, and the interval between the two ends is 11 bases. Recombination connected TRBV10-3 to TRBJ2-1; TRBD2 is a weak D gene call, 6 bases matching. This TCR was recovered from an adult who was a healthcare worker with PCR-confirmed SARS-CoV-2 infection or an uninfected control (not recorded which). Sequenced input: whole blood. In nucleotides, the sequence is TGTGCCATCAGTGAGTCGAAGGCTAGCGATGAGCAGTTCTTC. Protein translation: CAISESKASDEQFF.